These 10 T cell receptor beta chains share one sample of origin, sequenced in a study of blood T cells in healthy people across ages (dated by TCRdb to 2013 to 2016). Libraries came from 5' RACE. Data came from an Illumina HiSeq 2500. A second 7 to 11 cycle PCR used a sample-barcoded 5' primer and a J-beta primer mix. The public sequencing data were trimmed at Q25 with fastp and processed into clonotypes with MiXCR by TCRdb, which kept only in-frame beta chains. Each entry is one CDR3 protein sequence, shown with its most common DNA and genes. The sample includes about 650,000 distinct CDR3 sequences, with over 40% observed a single time. The ten largest clones take up approximately 13% of the sample. Input material: blood. The receptors derive from an elderly woman in good health.

The chain couples TRBV28 to TRBJ2-3; D gene ambiguous. V was cut by 7 bases and J by 0 bases, with 17 bases left in between. The CDR3 extends over 16 amino acids. Germline CDR1 reads MDHEN; CDR2 reads SYDVKM. The CDR3 is CASNPSPIVSTDTQYF. For the CDR3, the DNA is TGTGCCAGCAACCCTTCCCCTATTGTCAGCACAGATACGCAGTATTTT.

The V call is TRBV5-1, the J call TRBJ2-2; perhaps TRBD2 as D (5 bases). The V and J ends lost 3 bases and 2 bases respectively, with 11 bases between them. Germline assignment: CDR1 SGHRS and CDR2 YFSETQ. The CDR3 covers 15 residues. DNA for the CDR3: TGCGCCAGCAGCTCTAACAGCGGTAACACCGGGGAGCTGTTTTTT. This codes for CASSSNSGNTGELFF.

The chain links TRBV6-4 to TRBJ1-6; possible D gene TRBD1, 5 bases. CDR3 size: 13 residues. With 3 bases removed from V and 9 bases from J, the gap between germline ends came to 9 bases. Germline V gives CDR1 MRHNA, CDR2 SNTAGT. CDR3 protein: CASSESGVSPLHF. The CDR3 nucleotides are TGTGCCAGCAGTGAATCGGGGGTTTCACCCCTCCACTTT.

As concerns this clonotype: A much larger clonotype is one base distant, so this may be a read error. The chain carries TRBV7-9 and TRBJ1-1, with 7 bases matching TRBD1. V shed 5 bases, J shed 6 bases, and the junction held 9 bases outside the gene matches. This CDR3 has 14 amino acids. Germline V lookup: CDR1 SEHNR, CDR2 FQNEAQ (reference sequence). The CDR3 DNA is TGTGCCAGCAGCCCACAGGGGAGGTACGCTGAAGCTTTCTTT. It translates to CASSPQGRYAEAFF. The full variable domain, with the rest looked up from reference TRBV7-9 and TRBJ1-1, is DTGVSQNPRHKITKRGQNVTFRCDPISEHNRLYWYRQTLGQGPEFLTYFQNEAQLEKSRLLSDRFSAERPKGSFSTLEIQRTEQGDSAMYLCASSPQGRYAEAFFGQGTRLTVV.

In this sample, this clonotype turned up a few times. CDR3 sequence reads: CASRRPTSGGYNEQFF. The DNA for the CDR3 is TGTGCCAGCAGGCGTCCGACTAGCGGGGGTTACAATGAGCAGTTCTTC. The J gene is TRBJ2-1, the V gene TRBV6-6, with 12 bases that match TRBD2. This CDR3 comprises 16 residues. The V and J ends lost 6 bases and 4 bases, in that order; junction bases with no gene match: 7. The germline V gene encodes CDR1 MNHNY and CDR2 SVGAGI (reference sequence).

For this clonotype: A much larger clonotype is one base distant, so this may be a read error. The chain carries TRBV2 and TRBJ2-1, with 9 positions matching TRBD1. The DNA end is more similar to TRBJ2-7, so the J call may be wrong. CDR3 size: 14 residues. Germline-derived CDR1 and CDR2 are SNHLY and FYNNEI. The CDR3 region has the DNA TGTGCCAGCAGTGACCGGGACAGGGACAATGAGCAGTACTTC. Amino acids: CASSDRDRDNEQYF.

In the case of this clonotype: Since a much larger clone is just one base distant, this may be a read error. This chain links TRBV7-9 with TRBJ1-1; no firm D call. Germline V gives CDR1 SEHNR, CDR2 FQNEAQ (reference sequence). Trimming took 2 bases from V and 4 from J, leaving 5 bases between them. The CDR3 totals 12 residues. The chain's CDR3 is CASSLQSTEAFF. As DNA, the CDR3 is TGTGCCAGCAGCTTACAAAGCACTGAAGCTTTCTTT.

V is TRBV25-1 and J is TRBJ1-2, with TRBD1 identical over 7 bases. Germline V gene data show CDR1 as MGHDK and CDR2 as SYGVNS. The CDR3 is made up of 13 amino acids. With 6 bases clipped from V and 2 bases from J, the junction kept 3 bases outside the gene matches. The CDR3 reads CASREDRNYGYTF. The CDR3 nucleotides are TGTGCCAGCAGAGAGGACAGGAACTATGGCTACACCTTC.

The V and J genes are TRBV5-1 and TRBJ1-1; D possibly corresponds to TRBD1 (5 bases). Trimming removed 7 bases from V and 1 base from J, with 11 bases in between. The CDR3 runs 13 residues. The germline V gene has CDR1 SGHRS and CDR2 YFSETQ. Here the CDR3 DNA reads TGCGCCAGCCAGGACACGGCGAACACTGAAGCTTTCTTT. Its translation is CASQDTANTEAFF.

This clonotype was found once. The V and J genes are TRBV6-6 and TRBJ2-3, with 12 bases aligning to TRBD2. The germline V gene encodes CDR1 MNHNY and CDR2 SVGAGI (reference sequence). Trimming removed 6 bases from V and 4 bases from J; junction bases left unmatched: 8. The CDR3 runs to 16 residues. For the CDR3, the DNA is TGTGCCAGCAGCTCTAGCGGGGGGGATAGCGCAGATACGCAGTATTTT. It translates to CASSSSGGDSADTQYF.